These T cell receptor beta chains were read from a single sample in a study of blood T cell repertoires in COVID-19. The assay was immunoSEQ multiplex PCR, and TCRdb's table has in-frame clones only and misses some. The sample records more than 300,000 clones, 87% being singletons. The sample consisted of PBMCs or T cells enriched from blood (not recorded which). These receptors were taken from a middle-aged man in a cohort exposed to, infected with or recovered from COVID-19 (not recorded which). Each CDR3 is given with its conserved first and last residue. A D gene is named only where the DNA matches it firmly. Clone size appears in some rows only: once, few, many, or a class for an expanded clone.

j_call,cdr3_length,clone_size,d_call,v_call,cdr3_aa,cdr3_nt
TRBJ1-1,17,.,.,TRBV7-8,CASSLRAGIGMNTEAFF,TGTGCCAGCAGCTTAAGGGCGGGCATTGGTATGAACACTGAAGCTTTCTTT
TRBJ1-6,14,.,.,TRBV19,CASSIDLYGSPLHF,TGTGCCAGTAGTATAGACCTTTACGGTTCACCCCTCCACTTT
TRBJ1-5,16,.,.,TRBV5-7,CASSGRGGHGNQPQHF,TGTGCCAGCAGCGGGAGGGGGGGGCATGGCAATCAGCCCCAGCATTTT
TRBJ2-7,15,.,TRBD1,TRBV7-9,CASSTRPGQTYEQYF,TGTGCCAGCAGCACCAGGCCGGGACAGACCTACGAGCAGTACTTC
TRBJ2-3,12,.,.,TRBV7-3,CASSSNTDTQYF,TGTGCCAGCAGCTCTAACACAGATACGCAGTATTTT
TRBJ2-3,16,.,TRBD2,TRBV12-5,CASGLEAGGVTDTQYF,TGTGCTAGTGGTCTCGAAGCGGGAGGGGTTACAGATACGCAGTATTTT
TRBJ1-2,16,.,.,TRBV13,CASSFGQDNLGTGYTF,TGTGCCAGCAGCTTTGGGCAGGACAACCTTGGCACTGGCTACACCTTC
TRBJ2-5,15,.,TRBD2,TRBV5-1,CASSLGSGRGETQYF,TGCGCCAGCAGCTTGGGTAGCGGGAGAGGGGAGACCCAGTACTTC
TRBJ2-1,15,.,TRBD1,TRBV7-9,CASSLWLTGDNEQFF,TGTGCCAGCAGCTTATGGTTGACAGGGGACAATGAGCAGTTCTTC
TRBJ2-5,12,.,.,TRBV7-2,CASSLRVETQYF,TGTGCCAGCAGCTTGCGGGTAGAGACCCAGTACTTC
TRBJ2-1,14,.,.,TRBV27,CASSSLSMDNEQFF,TGTGCCAGCAGTTCACTGTCCATGGACAATGAGCAGTTCTTC
TRBJ2-2,16,.,TRBD2,TRBV5-1,CASSRRTSGNTGELFF,TGCGCCAGCAGCCGACGGACTAGCGGGAACACCGGGGAGCTGTTTTTT
TRBJ1-5,14,.,.,TRBV2,CASSEGQGYQPQHF,TGTGCCAGCAGTGAGGGGCAGGGCTATCAGCCCCAGCATTTT
TRBJ1-2,14,.,.,TRBV19,CASRSAVTNYGYTF,TGTGCCAGTAGGTCGGCGGTCACTAACTATGGCTACACCTTC
TRBJ1-5,14,.,TRBD1,TRBV19,CASRGQGYNQPQHF,TGTGCCAGTAGAGGACAGGGATACAATCAGCCCCAGCATTTT
TRBJ1-1,13,few,.,TRBV6-1,CASSEGTTIAAFF,TGTGCCAGCAGTGAAGGGACAACGATCGCAGCTTTCTTT
TRBJ1-2,17,.,.,TRBV5-4,CASSAVDLIRDNYGYTF,TGTGCCAGCAGCGCGGTTGACCTTATTCGGGATAACTATGGCTACACCTTC
TRBJ2-3,15,.,TRBD1,TRBV5-6,CASSWDRGSTDTQYF,TGTGCCAGCAGCTGGGACAGGGGCAGCACAGATACGCAGTATTTT
TRBJ2-7,13,.,TRBD1,TRBV27,CASSLWTGDEQYF,TGTGCCAGCAGTTTGTGGACAGGGGACGAGCAGTACTTC